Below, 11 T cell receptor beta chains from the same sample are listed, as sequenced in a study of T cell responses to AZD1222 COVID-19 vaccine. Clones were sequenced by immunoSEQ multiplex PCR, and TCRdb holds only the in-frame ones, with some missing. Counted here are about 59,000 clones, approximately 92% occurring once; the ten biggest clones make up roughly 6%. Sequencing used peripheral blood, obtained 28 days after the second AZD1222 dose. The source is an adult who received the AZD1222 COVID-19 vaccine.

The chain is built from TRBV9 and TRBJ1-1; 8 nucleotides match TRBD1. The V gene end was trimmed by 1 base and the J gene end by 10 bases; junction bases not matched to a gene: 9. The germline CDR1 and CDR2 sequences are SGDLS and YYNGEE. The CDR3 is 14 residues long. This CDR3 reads CASSVNLGTGAAFF. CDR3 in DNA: TGTGCCAGCAGCGTAAATCTCGGGACAGGAGCAGCTTTCTTT.

CDR3 loop: CASSIRRVYTF. The CDR3 DNA is TGTGCCAGTAGTATTAGAAGGGTCTACACCTTC. The chain recombines TRBV19 with TRBJ1-2; no clear D gene. Trimming stripped 3 bases from V and 10 bases from J, with 9 bases between. Germline loops: CDR1 LNHDA, CDR2 SQIVND (reference sequence). CDR3 size: 11 residues. Full variable domain (rest looked up from reference TRBV19 and TRBJ1-2): DGGITQSPKYLFRKEGQNVTLSCEQNLNHDAMYWYRQDPGQGLRLIYYSQIVNDFQKGDIAEGYSVSREKKESFPLTVTSAQKNPTAFYLCASSIRRVYTFGSGTRLTVV.

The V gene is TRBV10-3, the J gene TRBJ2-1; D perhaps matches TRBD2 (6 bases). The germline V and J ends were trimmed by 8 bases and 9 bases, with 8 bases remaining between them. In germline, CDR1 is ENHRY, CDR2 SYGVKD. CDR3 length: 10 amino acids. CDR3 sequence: CAIGGSEQFF. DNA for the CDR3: TGTGCCATCGGAGGGAGTGAGCAGTTCTTC.

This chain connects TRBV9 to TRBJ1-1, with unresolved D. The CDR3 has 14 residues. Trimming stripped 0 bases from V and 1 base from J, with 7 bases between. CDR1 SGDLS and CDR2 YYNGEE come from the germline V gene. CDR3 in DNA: TGTGCCAGCAGCGTAGAACCTAGGAACACTGAAGCTTTCTTT. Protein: CASSVEPRNTEAFF.

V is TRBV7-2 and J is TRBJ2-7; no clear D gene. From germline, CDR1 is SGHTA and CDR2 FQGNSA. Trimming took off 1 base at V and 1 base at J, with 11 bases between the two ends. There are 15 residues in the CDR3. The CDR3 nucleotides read TGTGCCAGCAGCTTAGATCGGCAGCTATCCTACGAGCAGTACTTC. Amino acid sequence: CASSLDRQLSYEQYF.

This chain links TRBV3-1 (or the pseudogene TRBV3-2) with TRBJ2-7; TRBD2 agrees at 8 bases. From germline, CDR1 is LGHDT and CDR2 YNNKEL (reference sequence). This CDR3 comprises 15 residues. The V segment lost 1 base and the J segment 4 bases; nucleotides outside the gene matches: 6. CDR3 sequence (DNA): TGTGCCAGCAGCCAAGTCCGCCGGGGGGGATACGAGCAGTACTTC. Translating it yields CASSQVRRGGYEQYF.

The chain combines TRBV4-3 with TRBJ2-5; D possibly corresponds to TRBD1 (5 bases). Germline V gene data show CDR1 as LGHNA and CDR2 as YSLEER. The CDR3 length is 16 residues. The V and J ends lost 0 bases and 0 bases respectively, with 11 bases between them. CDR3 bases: TGCGCCAGCAGCCAAGATTGGGGCGGATACCAAGAGACCCAGTACTTC. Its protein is CASSQDWGGYQETQYF.

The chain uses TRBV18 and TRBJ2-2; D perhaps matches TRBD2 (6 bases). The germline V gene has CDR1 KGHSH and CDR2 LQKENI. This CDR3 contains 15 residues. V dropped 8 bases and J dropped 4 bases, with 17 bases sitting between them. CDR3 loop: CASPPPGLVTGELFF. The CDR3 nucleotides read TGTGCCAGCCCTCCCCCGGGACTCGTCACCGGGGAGCTGTTTTTT.

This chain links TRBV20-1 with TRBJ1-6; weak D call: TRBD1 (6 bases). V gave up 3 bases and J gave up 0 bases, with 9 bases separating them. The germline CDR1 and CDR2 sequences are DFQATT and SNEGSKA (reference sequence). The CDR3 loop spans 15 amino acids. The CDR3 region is CSASTGSSYNSPLHF. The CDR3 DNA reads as TGCAGTGCTAGTACAGGGAGCTCCTATAATTCACCCCTCCACTTT.

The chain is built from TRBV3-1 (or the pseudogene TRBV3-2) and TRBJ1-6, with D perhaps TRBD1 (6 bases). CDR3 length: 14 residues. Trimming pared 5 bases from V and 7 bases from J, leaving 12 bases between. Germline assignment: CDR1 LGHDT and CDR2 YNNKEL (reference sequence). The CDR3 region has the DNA TGTGCCAGCAGCAGCCGGGACAAGAATTCACCCCTCCACTTT. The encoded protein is CASSSRDKNSPLHF.

The CDR3 here is CASSLGPSGGTVGYTF. DNA of the CDR3: TGCGCCAGCAGCTTGGGGCCCTCGGGAGGGACGGTTGGCTACACCTTC. The chain carries TRBV5-1 and TRBJ1-2; a possible D gene is TRBD1 (5 bases). The CDR3 has 16 residues. Germline V lookup: CDR1 SGHRS, CDR2 YFSETQ. Trimming stripped 0 bases from V and 7 bases from J, with 19 bases between.